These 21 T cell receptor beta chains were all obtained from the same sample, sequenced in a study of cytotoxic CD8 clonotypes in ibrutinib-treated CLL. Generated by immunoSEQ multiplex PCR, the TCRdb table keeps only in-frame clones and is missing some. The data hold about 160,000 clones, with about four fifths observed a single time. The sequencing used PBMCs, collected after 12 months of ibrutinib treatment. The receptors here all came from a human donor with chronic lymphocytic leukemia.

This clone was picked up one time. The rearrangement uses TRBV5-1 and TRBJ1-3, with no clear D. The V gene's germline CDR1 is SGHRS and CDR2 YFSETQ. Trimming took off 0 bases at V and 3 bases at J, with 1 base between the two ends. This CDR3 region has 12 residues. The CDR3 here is CASSLDGNTIYF. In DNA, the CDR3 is TGCGCCAGCAGCTTGGATGGAAACACCATATATTTT. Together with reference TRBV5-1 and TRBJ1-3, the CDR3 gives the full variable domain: KAGVTQTPRYLIKTRGQQVTLSCSPISGHRSVSWYQQTPGQGLQFLFEYFSETQRNKGNFPGRFSGRQFSNSRSEMNVSTLELGDSALYLCASSLDGNTIYFGEGSWLTVV.

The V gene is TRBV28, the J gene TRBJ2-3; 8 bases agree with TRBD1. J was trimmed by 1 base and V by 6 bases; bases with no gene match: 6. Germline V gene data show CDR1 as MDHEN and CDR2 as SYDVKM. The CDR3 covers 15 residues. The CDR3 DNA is TGTGCCAGCAGCACAGGGGGTACGGGCACAGATACGCAGTATTTT. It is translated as CASSTGGTGTDTQYF.

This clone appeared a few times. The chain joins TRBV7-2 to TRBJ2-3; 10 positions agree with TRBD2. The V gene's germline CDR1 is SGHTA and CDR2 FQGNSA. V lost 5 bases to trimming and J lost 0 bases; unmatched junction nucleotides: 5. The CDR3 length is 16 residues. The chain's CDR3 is CASSPSGGRSTDTQYF. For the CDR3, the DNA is TGTGCCAGCAGCCCTAGCGGGGGCCGAAGCACAGATACGCAGTATTTT.

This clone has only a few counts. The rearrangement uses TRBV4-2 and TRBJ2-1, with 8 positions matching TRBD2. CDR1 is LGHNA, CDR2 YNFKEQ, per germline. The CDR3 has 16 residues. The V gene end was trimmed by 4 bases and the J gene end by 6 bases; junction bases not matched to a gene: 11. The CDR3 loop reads CASSLNLAGMINEQFF. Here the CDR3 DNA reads TGTGCCAGCAGCCTGAATTTAGCGGGAATGATCAATGAGCAGTTCTTC.

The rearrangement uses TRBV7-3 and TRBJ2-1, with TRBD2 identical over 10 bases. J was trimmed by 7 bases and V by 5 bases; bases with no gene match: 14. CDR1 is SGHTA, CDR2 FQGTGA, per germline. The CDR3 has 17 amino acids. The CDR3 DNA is TGTGCCAGCAGCAGGGGGCATACTAGCGGGAAGGGGAATGAGCAGTTCTTC. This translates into CASSRGHTSGKGNEQFF.

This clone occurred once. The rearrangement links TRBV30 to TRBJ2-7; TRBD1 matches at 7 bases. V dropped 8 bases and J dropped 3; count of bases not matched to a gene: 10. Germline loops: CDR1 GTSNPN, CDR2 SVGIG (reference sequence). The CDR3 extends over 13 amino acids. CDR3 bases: TGTGCCACTGACCGGGACAGCTACTACGAGCAGTACTTC. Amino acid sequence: CATDRDSYYEQYF.

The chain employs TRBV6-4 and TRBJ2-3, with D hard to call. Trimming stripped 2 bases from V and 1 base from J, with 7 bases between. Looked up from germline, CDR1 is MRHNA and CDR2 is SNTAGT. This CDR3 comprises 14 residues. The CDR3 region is CASSDPPGTDTQYF. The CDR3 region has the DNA TGTGCCAGCAGTGACCCCCCCGGCACAGATACGCAGTATTTT.

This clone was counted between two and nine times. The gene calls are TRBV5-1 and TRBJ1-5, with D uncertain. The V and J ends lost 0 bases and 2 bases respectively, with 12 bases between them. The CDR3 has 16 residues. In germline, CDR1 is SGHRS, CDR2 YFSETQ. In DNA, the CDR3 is TGCGCCAGCAGCTTGGGCGTCGGGTATGGCAATCAGCCCCAGCATTTT. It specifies CASSLGVGYGNQPQHF.

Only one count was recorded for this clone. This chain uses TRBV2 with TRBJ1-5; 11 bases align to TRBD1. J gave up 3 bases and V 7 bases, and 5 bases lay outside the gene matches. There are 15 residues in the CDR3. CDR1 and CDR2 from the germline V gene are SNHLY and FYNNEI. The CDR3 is CASIRTGGPNQPQHF. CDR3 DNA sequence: TGTGCCAGCATCCGGACAGGGGGCCCCAATCAGCCCCAGCATTTT. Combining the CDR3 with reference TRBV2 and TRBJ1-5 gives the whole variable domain EPEVTQTPSHQVTQMGQEVILRCVPISNHLYFYWYRQILGQKVEFLVSFYNNEISEKSEIFDDQFSVERPDGSNFTLKIRSTKLEDSAMYFCASIRTGGPNQPQHFGDGTRLSIL.

The CDR3 bases are TGTGCCAGCAGCTCCCTTTCAGCGTACGACAATCAGCCCCAGCATTTT. Encoded protein: CASSSLSAYDNQPQHF. The chain recombines TRBV7-6 with TRBJ1-5; no clear D. This CDR3 spans 16 amino acids. Germline values: CDR1 SGHVS, CDR2 FNYEAQ. Trimming took off 4 bases at V and 3 bases at J, with 16 bases between the two ends. Full variable domain (outside the CDR3, taken from reference TRBV7-6 and TRBJ1-5): GAGVSQSPRYKVTKRGQDVALRCDPISGHVSLYWYRQALGQGPEFLTYFNYEAQQDKSGLPNDRFSAERPEGSISTLTIQRTEQRDSAMYRCASSSLSAYDNQPQHFGDGTRLSIL.

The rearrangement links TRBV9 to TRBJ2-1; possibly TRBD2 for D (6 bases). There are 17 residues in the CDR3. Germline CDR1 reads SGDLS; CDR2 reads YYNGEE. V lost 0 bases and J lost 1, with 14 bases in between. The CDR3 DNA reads TGTGCCAGCAGCGTAGGCCTTGGGGGGAGGTCCTACAATGAGCAGTTCTTC. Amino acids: CASSVGLGGRSYNEQFF.

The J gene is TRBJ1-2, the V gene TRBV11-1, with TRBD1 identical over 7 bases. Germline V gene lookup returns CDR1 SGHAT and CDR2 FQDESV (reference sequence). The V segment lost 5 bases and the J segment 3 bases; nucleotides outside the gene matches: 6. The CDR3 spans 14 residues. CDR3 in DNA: TGTGCCAGCAGCCCGACAGGGTTGGACTATGGCTACACCTTC. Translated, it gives CASSPTGLDYGYTF.

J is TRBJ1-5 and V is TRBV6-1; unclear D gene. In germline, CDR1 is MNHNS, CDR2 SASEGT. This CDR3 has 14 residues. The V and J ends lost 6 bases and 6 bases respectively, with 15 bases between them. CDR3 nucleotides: TGTGCCAGCAGCATCGACTGGGGAGGTCAGCCCCAGCATTTT. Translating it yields CASSIDWGGQPQHF.

The CDR3 spells CASSLGTDNEQFF. In nucleotides, the CDR3 is TGTGCCAGCAGCTTAGGCACAGACAATGAGCAGTTCTTC. V gene TRBV7-9 combines with J gene TRBJ2-1; D ambiguous. The V gene lost 1 base and the J gene lost 5 bases, with 6 bases spanning the gap. From germline, CDR1 is SEHNR and CDR2 FQNEAQ (reference sequence). The CDR3 is 13 amino acids. The whole variable domain, filled in from reference TRBV7-9 and TRBJ2-1, reads DTGVSQNPRHKITKRGQNVTFRCDPISEHNRLYWYRQTLGQGPEFLTYFQNEAQLEKSRLLSDRFSAERPKGSFSTLEIQRTEQGDSAMYLCASSLGTDNEQFFGPGTRLTVL.

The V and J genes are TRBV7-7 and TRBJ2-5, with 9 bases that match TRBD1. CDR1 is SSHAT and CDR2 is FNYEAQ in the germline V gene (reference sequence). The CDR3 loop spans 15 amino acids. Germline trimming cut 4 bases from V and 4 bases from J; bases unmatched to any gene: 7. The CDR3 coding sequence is TGTGCCAGCAGCTCCGGGACAGGGAGGGGAGAGACCCAGTACTTC. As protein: CASSSGTGRGETQYF.

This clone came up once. CDR3 protein: CSVAQGARVGTDTQYF. The CDR3 nucleotides are TGCAGCGTAGCCCAGGGGGCCCGAGTCGGGACAGATACGCAGTATTTT. The chain uses TRBV29-1 and TRBJ2-3; 8 bases agree with TRBD1. The CDR3 totals 16 residues. J lost 3 bases, V lost 6 bases, and 14 bases had no gene match. Germline values: CDR1 SQVTM, CDR2 ANQGSEA.

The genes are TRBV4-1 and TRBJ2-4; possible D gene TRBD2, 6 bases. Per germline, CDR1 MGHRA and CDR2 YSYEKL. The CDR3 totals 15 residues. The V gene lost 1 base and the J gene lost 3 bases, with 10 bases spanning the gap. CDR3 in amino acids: CASSQGLGVKNIQYF. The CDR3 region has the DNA TGCGCCAGCAGCCAAGGACTAGGGGTCAAAAACATTCAGTACTTC.

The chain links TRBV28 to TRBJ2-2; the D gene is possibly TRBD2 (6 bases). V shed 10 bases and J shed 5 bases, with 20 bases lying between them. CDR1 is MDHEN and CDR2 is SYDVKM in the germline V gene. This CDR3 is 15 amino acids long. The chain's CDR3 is CATWEAGVRTGELFF. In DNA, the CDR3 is TGTGCCACCTGGGAGGCCGGGGTACGGACCGGGGAGCTGTTTTTT.

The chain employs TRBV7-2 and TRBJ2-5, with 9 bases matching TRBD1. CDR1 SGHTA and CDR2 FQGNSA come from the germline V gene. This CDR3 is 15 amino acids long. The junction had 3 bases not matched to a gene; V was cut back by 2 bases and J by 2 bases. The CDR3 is CASSLFGTGQETQYF. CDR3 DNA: TGTGCCAGCAGCTTATTTGGGACAGGGCAAGAGACCCAGTACTTC.

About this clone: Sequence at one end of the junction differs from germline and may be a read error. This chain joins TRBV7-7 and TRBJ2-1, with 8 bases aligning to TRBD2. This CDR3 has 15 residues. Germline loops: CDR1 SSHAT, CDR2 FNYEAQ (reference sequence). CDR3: CASSLAAGGYNEQFF. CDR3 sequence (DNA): TGTGCTAGCAGCTTAGCGGCGGGAGGTTACAATGAGCAGTTCTTC.

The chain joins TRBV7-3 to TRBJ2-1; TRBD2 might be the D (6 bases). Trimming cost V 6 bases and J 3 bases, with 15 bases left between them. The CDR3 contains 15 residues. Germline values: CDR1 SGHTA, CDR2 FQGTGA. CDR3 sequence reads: CASSRALADYNEQFF. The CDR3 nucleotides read TGTGCCAGCAGTCGAGCACTAGCCGACTACAATGAGCAGTTCTTC.